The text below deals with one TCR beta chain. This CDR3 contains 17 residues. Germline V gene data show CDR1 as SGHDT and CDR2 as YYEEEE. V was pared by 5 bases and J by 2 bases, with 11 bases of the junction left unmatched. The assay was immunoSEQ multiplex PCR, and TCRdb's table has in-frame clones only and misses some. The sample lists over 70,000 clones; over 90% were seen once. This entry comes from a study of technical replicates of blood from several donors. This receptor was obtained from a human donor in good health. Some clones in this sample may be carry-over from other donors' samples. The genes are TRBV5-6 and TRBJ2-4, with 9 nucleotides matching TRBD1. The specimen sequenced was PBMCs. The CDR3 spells CASSTTDRGNPKNIQYF. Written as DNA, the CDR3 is TGTGCCAGCAGTACTACGGACAGGGGAAACCCCAAAAACATTCAGTACTTC.